This T cell receptor beta chain was retrieved from a study of regulatory T cells in long-lasting Graves disease. Assembly of TCR beta libraries relied on iRepertoire HTBI primers together with Arm-PCR of CDR3 regions. Each CDR3 protein gets one entry after TCRdb re-called the multiplex PCR reads with MiXCR. There are over 450,000 distinct CDR3 sequences in the sample; 12% occur only once, and 7.5% to 9% lies in the top ten. CDR1 and CDR2 (germline): SNHLY, FYNNEI. Between the trimmed V and J ends, which lost 5 bases and 2 bases, there was a span of 18 bases. The CDR3 consists of 16 residues. Study conclusions and caveats: TRBV28, TRBJ1-2 and TRBJ2-5 were favored in persistent disease.

This clonotype was observed many times. The antigen remains undetermined. Time point denoted: newly diagnosed GD, antithyroid drugs for less than 3 months. Construction of the TCR library relied on RNA isolated from PBMCs. This sample was shared with a second study, whose subject was T cells in Graves' hyperthyroidism and ophthalmopathy. That work contributes: The study based diagnoses on clinical symptoms, serum thyroxine and TRAb, thyroid ultrasound and orbital computed tomography. The primer set for the first-round RT-PCR of the TCR CDR3 was HTBI. Ophthalmopathy stood apart from stable hyperthyroidism in a 13 V-J model.

This chain uses TRBV2 with TRBJ2-5; no firm D call. The starting material was peripheral blood mononuclear cells (PBMCs), obtained at new diagnosis, from a patient treated with antithyroid drugs. This clonotype was obtained from a woman aged 30 to 39 with Graves disease. The CDR3, as DNA: TGTGCCAGCAGTCCCCCCGGGCCACTCACACAAGAGACCCAGTACTTC. Its translation is CASSPPGPLTQETQYF.